This T cell receptor (beta chain) was identified in a study of T cells after yellow fever vaccination. About the research overall: In the case of low-cell-number fractions, SMART-Seq v4 Ultra Low Input was used for preparation. Study-level points and caveats: Primary-vaccination clones mostly resurfaced post-booster (nearly 97% CD4, just under 90% CD8). Repertoires sorted by FACS could include abundant clonotypes that are contaminants from the bulk population.

Points on this clonotype: Its antigen is undetermined.

Generation of TCR cDNA used 5'RACE template switching (which added a universal primer site and UMIs). One entry per CDR3 protein results from TCRdb running MiXCR on the 5' RACE reads. The sample lists approximately 550,000 distinct CDR3 sequences, less than 15% seen once, with 11% to 15% in the top ten. This CDR3 has 18 amino acids. From germline, CDR1 is SSHAT and CDR2 FNYEAQ (reference sequence). Trimming removed 1 base from V and 4 bases from J; junction bases left unmatched: 10. The sequence was collected from a young man who received the YFV17D yellow fever vaccine. The chain uses TRBV7-7 and TRBJ2-1; TRBD1 agrees at 10 bases. Material: PBMCs, obtained on the day of the yellow fever booster vaccination. The CDR3 sequence: CASSLEVRDRGRYNEQFF. The DNA for the CDR3 is TGTGCCAGCAGCTTAGAGGTCCGGGACAGGGGCCGGTACAATGAGCAGTTCTTC.